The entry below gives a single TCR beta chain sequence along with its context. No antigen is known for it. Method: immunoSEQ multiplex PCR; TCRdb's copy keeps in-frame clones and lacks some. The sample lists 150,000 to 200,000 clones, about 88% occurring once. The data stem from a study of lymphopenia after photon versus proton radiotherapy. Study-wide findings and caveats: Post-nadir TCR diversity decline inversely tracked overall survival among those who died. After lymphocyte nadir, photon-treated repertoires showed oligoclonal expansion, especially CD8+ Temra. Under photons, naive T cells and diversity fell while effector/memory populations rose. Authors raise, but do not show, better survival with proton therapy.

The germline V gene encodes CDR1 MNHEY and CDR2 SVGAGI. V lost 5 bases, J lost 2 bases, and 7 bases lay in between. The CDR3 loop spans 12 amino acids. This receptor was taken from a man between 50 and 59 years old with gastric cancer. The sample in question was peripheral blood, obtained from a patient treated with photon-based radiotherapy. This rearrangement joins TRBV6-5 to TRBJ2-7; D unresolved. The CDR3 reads CASSRGTYEQYF. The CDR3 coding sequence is TGTGCCAGCAGTCGAGGAACCTACGAGCAGTACTTC.